This record looks at one T cell receptor (beta chain) sequence and its context. No cognate antigen has been identified for it. One base away there is no much larger clone; base qualities are not given. The data derive from a study of glioma-infiltrating T cells after dendritic cell vaccination (dated by TCRdb to 2016 to 2018). Regarding the study in general: The cohort included 15 or so glioblastoma patients drawn from Phase I and II dendritic cell vaccination trials, of whom 9 were newly diagnosed and 6 had recurrent disease. Three intradermal dendritic cell vaccine injections were administered to patients at biweekly intervals in the arm below the axilla. Between the early 2000s and the early 2010s, the patients were given dendritic cell vaccination pulsed with autologous tumor lysate. TCR sequencing metrics, including TIL content and tumor-blood repertoire overlap, were correlated with survival after dendritic cell vaccination. Deep sequencing of TCR beta CDR3 regions was used to quantify tumor-infiltrating lymphocyte content and compare tumor and blood repertoires in dendritic cell-vaccinated glioblastoma patients. The vaccine consisted of monocyte-derived dendritic cells cultured approximately 7 days with IL-4 and GM-CSF, then pulsed overnight with autologous tumor lysate.

This sample's time point label indicates: after dendritic cell vaccination, including at tumor progression/relapse. Selection of patients required sufficient residual fresh-frozen tumor tissue and over two years of available survival data. Although molecular status otherwise differed among the glioblastoma patients, no patient had an isocitrate dehydrogenase mutation. PBMC were collected before vaccination, two weeks after the third vaccination, and at tumor progression if tumor progression occurred. Genomic DNA was extracted with the Qiagen DNeasy Blood extraction Kit. What the study reported, not specific to this receptor: After dendritic cell vaccination, a higher estimated pretreatment TIL content predicted longer time to progression and overall survival. The cohort was small and heterogeneous, only a few patients had full blood and tumor sets, and even fewer had initial-recurrent tumor pairs. The response model built on TCR overlap across three groups was characterized as speculative, with prospective validation still needed. TCR clonality showed no direct relationship with survival, which suggests that a diverse polyclonal response may be important.

The immunoSEQ assay amplified TCRB CDR3 regions from approximately 1.8 micrograms of genomic DNA, or from all available DNA when less than that amount was available. For multiplex PCR, 60 forward primers for TCR V beta segments and 13 reverse primers for J beta segments were used. Synthetic control templates were spiked into each sample at limiting dilution to estimate reads per starting template. Reads of 87 bp were generated by sequencing on the Illumina HiSeq System. The authors processed their data as follows. PCR and sequencing errors were removed by a nearest neighbor algorithm that merged closely related sequences. TCR overlap was defined as the percentage of unique tumor TCR beta sequences that were also present in the same patient's peripheral blood. In its TCRdb copy, this immuneACCESS table keeps in-frame sequences only and misses some clones. Where compared with another copy, unresolved V genes explain less than half of these, and the others have no known cause. Clone size and the V and J calls come from that table; the DNA yielded D and trimming. For this sample there are tens of thousands of clones; roughly 87% appear just once. The ten top clones hold 6.8% of the sample.

Taken from the germline V gene, the CDR1 and CDR2 loops are ENHRY and SYGVKD. Trimming removed 6 bases from V and 4 bases from J; the gene matches leave 5 bases unexplained. From the cysteine up to the phenylalanine, the CDR3 has a length of 16 residues. Only CDR3 DNA is held: 48 bases, read in frame from base 1. The material sequenced was blood, taken after dendritic cell vaccination. The clonotype was recovered from a human donor with glioblastoma. The chain is assembled from TRBV10-3 and TRBJ2-1, with TRBD2 identical over 14 junction bases. CDR3 reads: CAISGLAGGRYNEQFF. The DNA sequence is as follows: TGTGCCATCAGCGGACTAGCGGGGGGCAGATACAATGAGCAGTTCTTC.